The rows below give T cell receptor beta chains drawn from one sample of a study of T cell responses to AZD1222 COVID-19 vaccine. The protocol was immunoSEQ multiplex PCR, while the TCRdb copy is restricted to in-frame clones and leaves out a portion. The sample contains 130,000 or so clones, approximately 94% of which appear only once. Source: peripheral blood, taken on day 0 of AZD1222 vaccination. These receptors were collected from an adult in good health. Each CDR3 is given with its conserved first and last residue. Fields, in order: J gene, V gene, clone size, D gene, CDR3 length, CDR3 protein, CDR3 DNA. A D gene is named only where the DNA matches it firmly. A row's size may be missing; if present it is once, few, many or a size class.

J: TRBJ1-1; V: TRBV30; size: .; D: .; length: 13; CDR3: CASQAEWNTEAFF; DNA: TGTGCCTCCCAAGCGGAGTGGAACACTGAAGCTTTCTTT
J: TRBJ1-1; V: TRBV6-5; size: .; D: TRBD1; length: 15; CDR3: CASSYSTQGDTEAFF; DNA: TGTGCCAGCAGTTACTCGACGCAGGGGGACACTGAAGCTTTCTTT
J: TRBJ1-1; V: TRBV6-2/TRBV6-3; size: .; D: .; length: 12; CDR3: CASSWGNTEAFF; DNA: TGTGCCAGCAGTTGGGGGAACACTGAAGCTTTCTTT
J: TRBJ2-2; V: TRBV6-5; size: .; D: .; length: 15; CDR3: CASSPRAENTGELFF; DNA: TGTGCCAGCAGTCCCCGGGCAGAGAACACCGGGGAGCTGTTTTTT
J: TRBJ2-7; V: TRBV11-2; size: .; D: TRBD1; length: 15; CDR3: CASSLNPTGAGEQYF; DNA: TGTGCCAGCAGCTTAAACCCGACAGGGGCGGGCGAGCAGTACTTC
J: TRBJ2-1; V: TRBV6-5; size: .; D: TRBD2; length: 15; CDR3: CASSRLAADHNEQFF; DNA: TGTGCCAGCAGCCGACTAGCGGCGGATCACAATGAGCAGTTCTTC
J: TRBJ2-7; V: TRBV3-1/TRBV3-2; size: .; D: TRBD2; length: 18; CDR3: CASSQGHIAGGLGYEQYF; DNA: TGTGCCAGCAGCCAAGGGCATATAGCGGGAGGACTGGGGTACGAGCAGTACTTC
J: TRBJ2-7; V: TRBV7-9; size: .; D: TRBD1; length: 14; CDR3: CASSPDRASYEQYF; DNA: TGTGCCAGCAGCCCGGACAGGGCAAGCTACGAGCAGTACTTC
J: TRBJ1-4; V: TRBV7-9; size: .; D: TRBD1; length: 14; CDR3: CASSQGQNNEKLFF; DNA: TGTGCCAGCAGCCAGGGACAGAATAATGAAAAACTGTTTTTT
J: TRBJ2-1; V: TRBV4-1; size: once; D: TRBD2; length: 18; CDR3: CASSQWTSGSGGYNEQFF; DNA: TGCGCCAGCAGCCAATGGACTAGCGGGAGTGGAGGGTACAATGAGCAGTTCTTC
J: TRBJ1-3; V: TRBV7-2; size: .; D: .; length: 17; CDR3: CASSLGSGGDSGNTIYF; DNA: TGTGCCAGCAGCTTAGGATCCGGGGGTGATAGTGGAAACACCATATATTTT
J: TRBJ2-3; V: TRBV14; size: .; D: .; length: 15; CDR3: CASSLDLSTTDTQYF; DNA: TGTGCCAGCAGCCTGGACCTCTCGACGACAGATACGCAGTATTTT
J: TRBJ2-3; V: TRBV15; size: .; D: .; length: 16; CDR3: CATSRERVIGTDTQYF; DNA: TGTGCCACCAGCAGAGAAAGAGTTATAGGCACAGATACGCAGTATTTT
J: TRBJ2-7; V: TRBV6-5; size: .; D: .; length: 15; CDR3: CASSGSGLYNYEQYF; DNA: TGTGCCAGCAGCGGATCGGGACTTTATAACTACGAGCAGTACTTC
J: TRBJ2-7; V: TRBV5-1; size: .; D: .; length: 12; CDR3: CASSLAGWEQYF; DNA: TGCGCCAGCAGCTTGGCCGGGTGGGAGCAGTACTTC
J: TRBJ1-6; V: TRBV28; size: .; D: .; length: 15; CDR3: CASSLDGVGNSPLHF; DNA: TGTGCCAGCAGTTTAGATGGCGTCGGAAATTCACCCCTCCACTTT
J: TRBJ1-1; V: TRBV30; size: once; D: .; length: 11; CDR3: CAWSFSDEAFF; DNA: TGTGCCTGGAGTTTTTCCGATGAAGCTTTCTTT
J: TRBJ1-1; V: TRBV18; size: .; D: TRBD1; length: 13; CDR3: CASSDRGDTEAFF; DNA: TGTGCCAGCTCGGACAGGGGGGACACTGAAGCTTTCTTT
J: TRBJ2-7; V: TRBV28; size: .; D: .; length: 11; CDR3: CASSTYYEQYF; DNA: TGTGCCAGCAGCACGTACTACGAGCAGTACTTC
J: TRBJ2-2; V: TRBV18; size: .; D: TRBD1; length: 18; CDR3: CASSPPGYGTANTGELFF; DNA: TGTGCCAGCTCACCACCGGGGTACGGGACAGCGAACACCGGGGAGCTGTTTTTT
J: TRBJ2-7; V: TRBV6-6; size: .; D: TRBD1; length: 14; CDR3: CASSYGTGVYEQYF; DNA: TGTGCCAGCAGTTACGGGACAGGGGTCTACGAGCAGTACTTC
J: TRBJ1-2; V: TRBV29-1; size: .; D: TRBD1; length: 14; CDR3: CSAWGQTTSYGYTF; DNA: TGCAGCGCCTGGGGACAGACGACGAGCTATGGCTACACCTTC
J: TRBJ1-2; V: TRBV6-6; size: .; D: .; length: 14; CDR3: CASRNAATGHGYTF; DNA: TGTGCCAGCAGAAACGCAGCGACCGGGCATGGCTACACCTTC
J: TRBJ1-2; V: TRBV2; size: .; D: .; length: 14; CDR3: CASRREGGPYGYTF; DNA: TGTGCCAGCAGGAGGGAGGGGGGCCCCTATGGCTACACCTTC
J: TRBJ2-2; V: TRBV19; size: .; D: .; length: 16; CDR3: CASSTPGGTNTGELFF; DNA: TGTGCCAGTAGTACCCCCGGCGGGACCAACACCGGGGAGCTGTTTTTT